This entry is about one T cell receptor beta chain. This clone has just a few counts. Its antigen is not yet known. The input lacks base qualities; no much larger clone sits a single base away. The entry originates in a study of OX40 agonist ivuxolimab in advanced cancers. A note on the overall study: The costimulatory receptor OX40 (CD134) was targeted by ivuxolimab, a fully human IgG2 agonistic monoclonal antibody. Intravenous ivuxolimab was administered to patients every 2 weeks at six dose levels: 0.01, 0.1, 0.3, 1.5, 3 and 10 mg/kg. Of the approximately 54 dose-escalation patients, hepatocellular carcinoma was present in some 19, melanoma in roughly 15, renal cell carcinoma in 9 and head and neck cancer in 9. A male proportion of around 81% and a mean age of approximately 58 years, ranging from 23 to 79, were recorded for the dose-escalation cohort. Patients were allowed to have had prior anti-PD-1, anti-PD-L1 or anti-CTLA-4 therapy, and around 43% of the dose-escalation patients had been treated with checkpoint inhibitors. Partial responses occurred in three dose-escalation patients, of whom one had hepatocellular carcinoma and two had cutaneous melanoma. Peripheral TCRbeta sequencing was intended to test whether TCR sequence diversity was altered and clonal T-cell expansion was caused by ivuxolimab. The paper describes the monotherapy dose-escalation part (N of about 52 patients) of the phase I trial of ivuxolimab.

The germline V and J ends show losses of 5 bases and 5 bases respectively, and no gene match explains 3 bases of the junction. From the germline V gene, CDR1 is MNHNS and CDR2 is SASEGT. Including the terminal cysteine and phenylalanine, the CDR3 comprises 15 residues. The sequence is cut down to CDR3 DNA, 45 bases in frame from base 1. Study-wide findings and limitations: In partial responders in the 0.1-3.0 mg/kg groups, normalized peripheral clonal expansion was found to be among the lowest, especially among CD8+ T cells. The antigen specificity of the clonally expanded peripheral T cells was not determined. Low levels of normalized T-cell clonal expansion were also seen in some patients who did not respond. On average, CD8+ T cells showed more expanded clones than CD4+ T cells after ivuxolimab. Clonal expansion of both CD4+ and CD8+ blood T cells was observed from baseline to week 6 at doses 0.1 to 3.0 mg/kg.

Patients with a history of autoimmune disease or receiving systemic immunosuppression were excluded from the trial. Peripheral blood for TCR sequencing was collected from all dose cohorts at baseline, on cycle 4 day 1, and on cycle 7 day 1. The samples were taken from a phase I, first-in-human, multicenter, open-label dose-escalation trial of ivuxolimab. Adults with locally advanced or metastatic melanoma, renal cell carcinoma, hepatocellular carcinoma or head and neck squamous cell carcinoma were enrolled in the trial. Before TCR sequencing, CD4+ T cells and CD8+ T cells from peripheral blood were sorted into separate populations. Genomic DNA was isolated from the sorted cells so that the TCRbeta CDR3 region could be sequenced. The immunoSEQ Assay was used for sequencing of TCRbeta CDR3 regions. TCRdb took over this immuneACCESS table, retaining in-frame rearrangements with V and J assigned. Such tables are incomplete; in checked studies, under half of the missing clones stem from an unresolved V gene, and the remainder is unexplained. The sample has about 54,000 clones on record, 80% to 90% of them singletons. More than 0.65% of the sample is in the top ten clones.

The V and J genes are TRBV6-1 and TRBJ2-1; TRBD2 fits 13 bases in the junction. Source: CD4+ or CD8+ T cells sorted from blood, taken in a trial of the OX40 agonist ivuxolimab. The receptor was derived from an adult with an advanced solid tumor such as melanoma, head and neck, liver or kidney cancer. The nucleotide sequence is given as TGTGCCAGCAGTATGACTAGCGGGGGGAACAATGAGCAGTTCTTC. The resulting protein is CASSMTSGGNNEQFF.